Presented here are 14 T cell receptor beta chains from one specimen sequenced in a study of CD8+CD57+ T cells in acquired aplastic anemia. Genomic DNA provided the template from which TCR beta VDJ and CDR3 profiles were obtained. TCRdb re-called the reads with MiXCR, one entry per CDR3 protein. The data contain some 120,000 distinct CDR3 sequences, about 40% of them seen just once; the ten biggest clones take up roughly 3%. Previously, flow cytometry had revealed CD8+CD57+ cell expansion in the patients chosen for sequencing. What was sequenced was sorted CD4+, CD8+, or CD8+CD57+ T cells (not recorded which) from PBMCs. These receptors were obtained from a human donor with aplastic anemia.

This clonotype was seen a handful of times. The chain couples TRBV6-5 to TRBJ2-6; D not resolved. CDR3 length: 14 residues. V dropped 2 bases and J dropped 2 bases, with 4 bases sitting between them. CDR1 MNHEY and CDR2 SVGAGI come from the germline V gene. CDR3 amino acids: CASSYLTGANVLTF. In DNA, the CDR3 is TGTGCCAGCAGTTACCTCACTGGGGCCAACGTCCTGACTTTC.

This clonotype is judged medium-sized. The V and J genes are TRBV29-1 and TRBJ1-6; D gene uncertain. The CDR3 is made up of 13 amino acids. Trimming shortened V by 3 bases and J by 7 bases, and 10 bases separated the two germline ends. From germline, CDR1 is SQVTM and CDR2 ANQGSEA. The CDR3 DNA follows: TGCAGCGTTGACGTCGGGGAAAATTCACCCCTCCACTTT. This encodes CSVDVGENSPLHF.

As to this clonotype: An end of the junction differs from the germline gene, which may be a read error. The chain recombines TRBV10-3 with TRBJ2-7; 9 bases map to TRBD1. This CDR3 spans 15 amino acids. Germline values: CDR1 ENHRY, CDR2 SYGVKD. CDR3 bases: TGTGCCAGCAGTGAAGCGGGACAGGGCCGATACGAGCAGTACTTC. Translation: CASSEAGQGRYEQYF.

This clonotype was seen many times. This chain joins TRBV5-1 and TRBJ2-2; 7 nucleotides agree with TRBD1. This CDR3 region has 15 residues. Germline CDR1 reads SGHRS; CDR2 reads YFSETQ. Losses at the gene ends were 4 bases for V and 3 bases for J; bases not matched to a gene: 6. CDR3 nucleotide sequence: TGCGCCAGCAGCCCTACAGGGGAGCACACCGGGGAGCTGTTTTTT. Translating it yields CASSPTGEHTGELFF.

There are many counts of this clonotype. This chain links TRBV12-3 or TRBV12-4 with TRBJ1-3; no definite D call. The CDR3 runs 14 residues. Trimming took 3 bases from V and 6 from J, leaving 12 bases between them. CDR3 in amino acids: CASSFPGRVNTIYF. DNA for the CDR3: TGTGCCAGCAGTTTCCCGGGCAGAGTAAACACCATATATTTT.

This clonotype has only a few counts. DNA of the CDR3: TGTGCCAGCAAAGGGACGGTGAACACTGAAGCTTTCTTT. Translating it yields CASKGTVNTEAFF. This chain uses TRBV27 with TRBJ1-1; the D gene is possibly TRBD1 (5 bases). V was clipped by 7 bases and J by 0 bases, with 9 bases between them. The CDR3 consists of 13 residues. The germline V gene encodes CDR1 MNHEY and CDR2 SMNVEV (reference sequence).

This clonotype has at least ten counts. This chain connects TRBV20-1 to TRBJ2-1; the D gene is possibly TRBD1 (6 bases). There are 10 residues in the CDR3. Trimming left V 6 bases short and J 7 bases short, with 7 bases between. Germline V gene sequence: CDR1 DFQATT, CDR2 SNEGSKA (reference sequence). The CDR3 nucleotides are TGCAGTGCCCAGGGGAATGAGCAGTTCTTC. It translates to CSAQGNEQFF.

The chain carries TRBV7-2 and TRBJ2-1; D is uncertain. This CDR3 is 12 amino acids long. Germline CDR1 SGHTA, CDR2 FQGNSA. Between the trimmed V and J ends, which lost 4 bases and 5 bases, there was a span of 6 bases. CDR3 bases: TGTGCCAGCAGCTATTCCCACAATGAGCAGTTCTTC. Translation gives CASSYSHNEQFF. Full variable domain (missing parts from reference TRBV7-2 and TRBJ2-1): GAGVSQSPSNKVTEKGKDVELRCDPISGHTALYWYRQSLGQGLEFLIYFQGNSAPDKSGLPSDRFSAERTGGSVSTLTIQRTQQEDSAVYLCASSYSHNEQFFGPGTRLTVL.

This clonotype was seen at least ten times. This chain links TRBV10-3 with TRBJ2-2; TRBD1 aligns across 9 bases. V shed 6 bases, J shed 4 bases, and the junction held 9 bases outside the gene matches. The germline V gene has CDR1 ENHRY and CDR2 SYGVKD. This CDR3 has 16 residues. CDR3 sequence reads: CAIRDRGVERTGELFF. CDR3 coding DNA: TGTGCCATCAGGGACAGGGGTGTGGAACGCACCGGGGAGCTGTTTTTT.

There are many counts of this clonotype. This chain's CDR3 is CASSRQGGQFF. DNA for the CDR3: TGTGCCAGCAGCAGACAGGGAGGGCAGTTCTTC. This chain uses TRBV7-8 with TRBJ2-1, with a possible D match to TRBD1 (7 bases). CDR1 and CDR2 (germline): SGHVS, FQNEAQ. Trimming took 5 bases from V and 12 from J, leaving 11 bases between them. This CDR3 comprises 11 residues.

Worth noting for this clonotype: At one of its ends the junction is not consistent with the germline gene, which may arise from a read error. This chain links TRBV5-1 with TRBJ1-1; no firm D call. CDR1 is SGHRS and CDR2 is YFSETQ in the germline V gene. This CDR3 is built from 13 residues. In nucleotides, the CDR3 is TGCGCCAGCAGCTTAAGGGAGAACACTGAAGCTTCCTTT. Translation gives CASSLRENTEASF.

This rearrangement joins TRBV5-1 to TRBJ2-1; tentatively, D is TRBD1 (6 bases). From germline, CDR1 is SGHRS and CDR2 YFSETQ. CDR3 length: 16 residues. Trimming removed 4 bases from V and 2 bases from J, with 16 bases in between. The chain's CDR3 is CASSHRDTPTYNEQFF. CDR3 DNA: TGCGCCAGCAGCCATCGGGACACCCCAACCTACAATGAGCAGTTCTTC.

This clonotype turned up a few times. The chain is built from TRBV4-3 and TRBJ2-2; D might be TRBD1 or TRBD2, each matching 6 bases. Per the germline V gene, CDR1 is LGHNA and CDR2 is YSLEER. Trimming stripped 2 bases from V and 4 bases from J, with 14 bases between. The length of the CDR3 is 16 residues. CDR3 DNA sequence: TGCGCCAGCAGCCAATGGGGGGCGCAGAGCACCGGGGAGCTGTTTTTT. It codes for CASSQWGAQSTGELFF.

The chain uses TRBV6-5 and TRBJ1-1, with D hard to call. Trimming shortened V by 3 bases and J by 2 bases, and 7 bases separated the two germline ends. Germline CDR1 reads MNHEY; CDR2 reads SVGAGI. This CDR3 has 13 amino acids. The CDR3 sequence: CASSYILNTEAFF. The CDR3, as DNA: TGTGCCAGCAGTTATATTTTAAACACTGAAGCTTTCTTT.